The 14 T cell receptor beta chains below all came from one sample that was sequenced in a study of blood T cell repertoires in COVID-19. The repertoire was sequenced with immunoSEQ multiplex PCR; TCRdb's copy has only in-frame clones and lacks some. The sample has 75,000 to 95,000 clones; over 75% are singletons. The sample taken for sequencing was peripheral blood. All receptors come from a woman of 80 years or more with acute or convalescent COVID-19.

The chain is built from TRBV7-9 and TRBJ1-1, with a tentative D call TRBD1 (5 bases). Germline loops: CDR1 SEHNR, CDR2 FQNEAQ (reference sequence). V gave up 1 base and J gave up 0 bases, with 9 bases separating them. The CDR3 has 15 residues. DNA of the CDR3: TGTGCCAGCAGCTTAGATGGGGCGATGAACACTGAAGCTTTCTTT. Translated, it gives CASSLDGAMNTEAFF.

This chain uses TRBV5-1 with TRBJ1-3; D gene uncertain. V gave up 4 bases and J gave up 5 bases, with 13 bases separating them. The CDR3 is 14 amino acids. From germline, CDR1 is SGHRS and CDR2 YFSETQ. CDR3 sequence reads: CASSPTGGRNTIYF. The DNA of the CDR3 is TGCGCCAGCAGCCCCACTGGAGGTCGAAACACCATATATTTT.

The chain employs TRBV4-3 and TRBJ1-2; TRBD1 matches 7 bases. CDR1 is LGHNA and CDR2 is YSLEER in the germline V gene. The CDR3 sequence is 17 residues long. The V gene end was trimmed by 0 bases and the J gene end by 4 bases; junction bases not matched to a gene: 11. The CDR3 DNA reads TGCGCCAGCAGCCAAGACCGCGGGACAGTGGGGGGCTATGGCTACACCTTC. Translated: CASSQDRGTVGGYGYTF.

This clone appeared a single time. The CDR3 spells CASSPGTDLSSYNSPLHF. CDR3 DNA: TGTGCCAGCAGTCCGGGGACAGACCTAAGCTCCTATAATTCACCCCTCCACTTT. V and J are TRBV27 and TRBJ1-6; 7 bases map to TRBD1. Germline CDR1 reads MNHEY; CDR2 reads SMNVEV (reference sequence). There are 18 residues in the CDR3. V shed 5 bases and J 0 bases; nucleotides not matched to a gene: 10.

This sequence joins TRBV5-1 and TRBJ1-2; weak D call: TRBD1 (6 bases). V shed 4 bases and J shed 8 bases, with 12 bases lying between them. This CDR3 contains 12 residues. CDR1 SGHRS and CDR2 YFSETQ come from the germline V gene. Here the CDR3 reads CASSVTGLGYTF. In nucleotides, the CDR3 is TGCGCCAGCAGCGTAACAGGGTTGGGCTACACCTTC.

This chain uses TRBV6-2 or TRBV6-3 with TRBJ2-7; 8 bases fit TRBD1. Trimming removed 6 bases from V and 4 bases from J; junction bases left unmatched: 8. Looked up from germline, CDR1 is MNHEY and CDR2 is SVGEGT. The CDR3 sequence is 14 residues long. The CDR3 region is CASSRDRGRYEQYF. In DNA form, the CDR3 reads TGTGCCAGCAGCCGAGACAGGGGTCGGTACGAGCAGTACTTC.

In DNA, the CDR3 is TGTGCCTGGAGTCCTTACAGGGGAGTGGGTAATTCACCCCTCCACTTT. This sequence encodes CAWSPYRGVGNSPLHF. This chain uses TRBV30 with TRBJ1-6, with 7 bases aligning to TRBD1. The CDR3 is 16 amino acids. Germline values: CDR1 GTSNPN, CDR2 SVGIG (reference sequence). Trimming removed 2 bases from V and 6 bases from J; junction bases left unmatched: 10. Variable domain in full (rest from reference TRBV30 and TRBJ1-6): SQTIHQWPATLVQPVGSPLSLECTVEGTSNPNLYWYRQAAGRGLQLLFYSVGIGQISSEVPQNLSASRPQDRQFILSSKKLLLSDSGFYLCAWSPYRGVGNSPLHFGNGTRLTVT.

The chain is built from TRBV9 and TRBJ2-1; no clear D gene. Germline V gene sequence: CDR1 SGDLS, CDR2 YYNGEE. V was clipped by 3 bases and J by 8 bases, with 6 bases between them. CDR3 length: 11 residues. CDR3: CASSARDEQFF. The CDR3, as DNA: TGTGCCAGCAGCGCCCGAGATGAGCAGTTCTTC.

The chain recombines TRBV19 with TRBJ2-5; 9 bases are shared with TRBD1. The CDR3 totals 14 residues. The V gene end was trimmed by 6 bases and the J gene end by 5 bases; junction bases not matched to a gene: 7. The germline V gene has CDR1 LNHDA and CDR2 SQIVND (reference sequence). The CDR3 sequence is CASSTGGGLETQYF. As DNA, the CDR3 is TGTGCCAGTAGCACAGGGGGCGGGTTGGAGACCCAGTACTTC. The full variable domain, completed using reference TRBV19 and TRBJ2-5, is DGGITQSPKYLFRKEGQNVTLSCEQNLNHDAMYWYRQDPGQGLRLIYYSQIVNDFQKGDIAEGYSVSREKKESFPLTVTSAQKNPTAFYLCASSTGGGLETQYFGPGTRLLVL.

This clone was recorded only once. The chain couples TRBV13 to TRBJ2-7; 9 bases fit TRBD2. V lost 5 bases to trimming and J lost 8 bases; unmatched junction nucleotides: 16. Germline CDR1 is PRHDT and CDR2 is FYEKMQ (reference sequence). This CDR3 region has 16 residues. DNA of the CDR3: TGTGCCAGCAGCCCCCCCAGCGTTCCAGCGGGAGGAAAGCAGTACTTC. This translates into CASSPPSVPAGGKQYF.

The CDR3 region is CATSDIAGSSTDTQYF. The DNA of the CDR3 is TGTGCCACCAGTGATATTGCAGGGTCTAGCACAGATACGCAGTATTTT. The chain couples TRBV24-1 to TRBJ2-3; a possible D gene is TRBD1 (5 bases). Trimming removed 3 bases from V and 0 bases from J, with 12 bases in between. The CDR3 length is 16 residues. Germline V gene sequence: CDR1 KGHDR, CDR2 SFDVKD.

The chain has TRBV6-5 and TRBJ2-7, with a tentative D call TRBD1 (6 bases). V lost 2 bases to trimming and J lost 2 bases, with 13 bases between them. CDR3 size: 15 residues. Germline loops: CDR1 MNHEY, CDR2 SVGAGI. As DNA, the CDR3 is TGTGCCAGCAGTTACCGGCAGGGACAAGCCTACGAGCAGTACTTC. This codes for CASSYRQGQAYEQYF.

The J gene is TRBJ1-1, the V gene TRBV2, with 9 bases lining up with TRBD1. Germline trimming cut 1 base from V and 7 bases from J; bases unmatched to any gene: 4. The CDR3 contains 14 residues. The germline CDR1 and CDR2 sequences are SNHLY and FYNNEI. The CDR3 protein is CASSEGTGDLEAFF. The CDR3 nucleotides are TGTGCCAGCAGTGAAGGGACAGGGGACCTTGAAGCTTTCTTT.

Comments on this clone: Other DNA sequences in this specimen translate into the identical CDR3. This sequence joins TRBV5-1 and TRBJ2-3; a weak D match, TRBD1 (5 bases). The CDR3 has 15 residues. Trimming cost V 0 bases and J 0 bases, with 8 bases left between them. The germline gives CDR1 SGHRS, CDR2 YFSETQ. CDR3 DNA: TGCGCCAGCAGCTTGGCAGGGTCTAGCACAGATACGCAGTATTTT. Translating it yields CASSLAGSSTDTQYF.